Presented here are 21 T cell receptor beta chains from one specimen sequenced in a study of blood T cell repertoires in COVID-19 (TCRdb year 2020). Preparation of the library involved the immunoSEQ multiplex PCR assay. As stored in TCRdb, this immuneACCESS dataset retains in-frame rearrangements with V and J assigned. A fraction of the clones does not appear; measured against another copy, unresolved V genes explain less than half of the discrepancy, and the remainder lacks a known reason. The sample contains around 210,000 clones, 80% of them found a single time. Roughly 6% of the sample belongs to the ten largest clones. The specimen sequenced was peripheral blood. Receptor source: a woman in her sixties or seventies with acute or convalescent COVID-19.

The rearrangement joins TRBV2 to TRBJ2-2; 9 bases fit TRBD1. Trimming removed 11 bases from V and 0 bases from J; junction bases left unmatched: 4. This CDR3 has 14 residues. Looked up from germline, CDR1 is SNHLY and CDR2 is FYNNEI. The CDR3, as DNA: TGTGCCGGAACAGGGGGCGCGAACACCGGGGAGCTGTTTTTT. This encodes CAGTGGANTGELFF.

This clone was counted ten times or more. The CDR3 nucleotides are TGTGCCAGTAGTATACAGGGAACCTACGAGCAGTACTTC. Encoded protein: CASSIQGTYEQYF. The chain combines TRBV19 with TRBJ2-7; a weak D match, TRBD1 (5 bases). V lost 2 bases, J lost 2 bases, and 7 bases lay in between. In germline, CDR1 is LNHDA, CDR2 SQIVND (reference sequence). The CDR3 runs 13 residues.

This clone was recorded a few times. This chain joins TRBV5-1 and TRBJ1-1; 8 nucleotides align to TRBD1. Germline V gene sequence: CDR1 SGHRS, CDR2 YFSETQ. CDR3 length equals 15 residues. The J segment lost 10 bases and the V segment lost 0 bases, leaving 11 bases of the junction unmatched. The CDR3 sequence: CASSLGLTGAGRAFF. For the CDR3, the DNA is TGCGCCAGCAGCTTGGGACTGACAGGGGCGGGTCGAGCTTTCTTT.

The CDR3 loop reads CASSQPGDFEQFF. The CDR3 DNA follows: TGTGCCAGCAGCCAACCGGGGGACTTTGAGCAGTTCTTC. This chain uses TRBV3-1 (or the pseudogene TRBV3-2) with TRBJ2-1; weak D call: TRBD2 (6 bases). The CDR3 spans 13 residues. Germline CDR1 reads LGHDT; CDR2 reads YNNKEL (reference sequence). The V end was cut by 2 bases, the J end by 9 bases, with 11 bases between.

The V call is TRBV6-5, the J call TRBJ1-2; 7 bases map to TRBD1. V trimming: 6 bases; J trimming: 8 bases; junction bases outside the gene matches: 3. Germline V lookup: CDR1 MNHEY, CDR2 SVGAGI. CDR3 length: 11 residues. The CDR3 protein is CASRRQGGYTF. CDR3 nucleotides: TGTGCCAGCAGAAGACAGGGAGGCTACACCTTC.

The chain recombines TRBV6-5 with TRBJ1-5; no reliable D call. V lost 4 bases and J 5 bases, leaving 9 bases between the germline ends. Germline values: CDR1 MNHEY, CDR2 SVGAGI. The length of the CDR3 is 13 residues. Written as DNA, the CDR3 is TGTGCCAGCAGTTCTGGGAGGGATCAGCCCCAGCATTTT. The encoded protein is CASSSGRDQPQHF.

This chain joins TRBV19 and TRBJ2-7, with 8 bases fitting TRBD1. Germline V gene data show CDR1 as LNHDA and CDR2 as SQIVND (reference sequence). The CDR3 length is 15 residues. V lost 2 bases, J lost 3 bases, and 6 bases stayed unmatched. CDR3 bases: TGTGCCAGTAGTATAATCGACAGGGGCGGCTACGAGCAGTACTTC. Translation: CASSIIDRGGYEQYF.

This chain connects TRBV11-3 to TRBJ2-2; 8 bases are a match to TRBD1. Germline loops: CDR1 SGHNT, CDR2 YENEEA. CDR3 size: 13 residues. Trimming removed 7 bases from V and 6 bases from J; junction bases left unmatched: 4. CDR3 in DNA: TGTGCCAGCAATAACAGGGGGTCCGGGGAGCTGTTTTTT. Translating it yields CASNNRGSGELFF.

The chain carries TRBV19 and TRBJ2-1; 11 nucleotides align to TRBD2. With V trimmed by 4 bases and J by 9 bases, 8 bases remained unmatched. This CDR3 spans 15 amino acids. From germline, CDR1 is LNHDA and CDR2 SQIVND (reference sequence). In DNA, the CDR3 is TGTGCCAGTAGTACCATAGCGGGAGGGCCGTCTGAGCAGTTCTTC. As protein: CASSTIAGGPSEQFF.

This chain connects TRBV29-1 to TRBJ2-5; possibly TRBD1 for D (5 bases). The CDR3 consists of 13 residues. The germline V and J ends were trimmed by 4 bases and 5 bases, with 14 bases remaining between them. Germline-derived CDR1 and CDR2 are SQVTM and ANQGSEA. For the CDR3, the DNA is TGCAGCGTTGTCCCAGGGCGAGTTGAGACCCAGTACTTC. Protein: CSVVPGRVETQYF.

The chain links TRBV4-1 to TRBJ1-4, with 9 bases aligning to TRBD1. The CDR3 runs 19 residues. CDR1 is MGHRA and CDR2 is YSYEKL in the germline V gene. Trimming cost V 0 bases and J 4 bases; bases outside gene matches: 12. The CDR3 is CASSQDEPPGQGFNEKLFF. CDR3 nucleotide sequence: TGCGCCAGCAGCCAAGACGAACCACCGGGACAGGGTTTTAATGAAAAACTGTTTTTT.

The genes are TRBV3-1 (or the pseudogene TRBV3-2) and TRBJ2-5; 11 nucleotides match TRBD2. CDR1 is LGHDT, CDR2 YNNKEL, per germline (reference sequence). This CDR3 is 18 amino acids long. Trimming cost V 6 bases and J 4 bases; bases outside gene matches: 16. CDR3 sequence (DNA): TGTGCCAGCAGTCCACAGGGGGTACTAGCGGGAGTGTCAGAGACCCAGTACTTC. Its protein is CASSPQGVLAGVSETQYF.

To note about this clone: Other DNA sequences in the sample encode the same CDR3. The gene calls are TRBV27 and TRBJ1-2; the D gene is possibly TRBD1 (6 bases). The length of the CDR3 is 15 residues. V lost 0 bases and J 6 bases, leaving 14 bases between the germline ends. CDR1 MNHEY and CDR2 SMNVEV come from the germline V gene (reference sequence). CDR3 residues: CASSLSRGGADGYTF. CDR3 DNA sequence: TGTGCCAGCAGTTTATCGCGGGGGGGGGCCGATGGCTACACCTTC.

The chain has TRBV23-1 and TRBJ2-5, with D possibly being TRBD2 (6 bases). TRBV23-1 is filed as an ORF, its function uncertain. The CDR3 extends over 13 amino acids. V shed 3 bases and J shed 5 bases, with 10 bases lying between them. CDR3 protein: CASSHPAGETQYF. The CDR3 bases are TGCGCCAGCAGTCACCCCGCGGGGGAGACCCAGTACTTC.

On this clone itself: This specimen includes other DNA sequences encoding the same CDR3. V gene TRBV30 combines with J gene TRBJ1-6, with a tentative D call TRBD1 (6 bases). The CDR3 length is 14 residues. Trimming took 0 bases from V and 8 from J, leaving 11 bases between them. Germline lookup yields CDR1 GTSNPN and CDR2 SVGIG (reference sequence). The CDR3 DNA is TGTGCCTGGAGTGTAGGGCAGGGGTATTCACCCCTCCACTTT. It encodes CAWSVGQGYSPLHF.

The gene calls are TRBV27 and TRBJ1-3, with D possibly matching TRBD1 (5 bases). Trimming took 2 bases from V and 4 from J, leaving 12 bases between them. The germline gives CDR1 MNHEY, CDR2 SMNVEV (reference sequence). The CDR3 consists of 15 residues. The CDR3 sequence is CASSLKPWTGNTIYF. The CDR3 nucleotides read TGTGCCAGCAGTTTAAAGCCCTGGACAGGAAACACCATATATTTT.

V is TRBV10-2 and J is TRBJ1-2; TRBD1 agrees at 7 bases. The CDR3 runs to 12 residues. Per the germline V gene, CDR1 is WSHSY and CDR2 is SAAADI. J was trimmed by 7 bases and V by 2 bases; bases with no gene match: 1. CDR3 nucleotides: TGCGCCAGCAGTGAGACAGGGGTTGGCTACACCTTC. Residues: CASSETGVGYTF.

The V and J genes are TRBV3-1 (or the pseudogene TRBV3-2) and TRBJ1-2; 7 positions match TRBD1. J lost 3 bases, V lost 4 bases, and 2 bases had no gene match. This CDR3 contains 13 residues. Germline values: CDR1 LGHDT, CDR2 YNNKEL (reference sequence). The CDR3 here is CASSPDRDYGYTF. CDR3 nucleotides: TGTGCCAGCAGCCCTGACAGGGACTATGGCTACACCTTC.

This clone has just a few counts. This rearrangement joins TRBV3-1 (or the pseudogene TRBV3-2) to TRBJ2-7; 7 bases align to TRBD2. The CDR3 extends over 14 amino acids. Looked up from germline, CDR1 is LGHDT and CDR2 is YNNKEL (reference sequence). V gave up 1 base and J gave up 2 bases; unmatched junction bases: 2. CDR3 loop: CASSQVGGPYEQYF. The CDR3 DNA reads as TGTGCCAGCAGCCAAGTGGGAGGGCCCTACGAGCAGTACTTC.

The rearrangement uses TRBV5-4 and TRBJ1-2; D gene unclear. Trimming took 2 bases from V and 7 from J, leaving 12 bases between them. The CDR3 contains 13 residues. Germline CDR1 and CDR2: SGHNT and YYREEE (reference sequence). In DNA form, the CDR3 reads TGTGCCAGCAGCTTTGCGGCGGTGGGTGGCTACACCTTC. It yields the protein CASSFAAVGGYTF.

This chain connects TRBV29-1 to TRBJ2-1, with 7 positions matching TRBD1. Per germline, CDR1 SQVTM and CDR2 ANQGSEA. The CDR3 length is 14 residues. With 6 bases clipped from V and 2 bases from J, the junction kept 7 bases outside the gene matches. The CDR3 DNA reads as TGCAGCGTCTTAGGGGGCTCCACCTACAATGAGCAGTTCTTC. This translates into CSVLGGSTYNEQFF.